Listed here is a single T cell receptor (beta chain). There is no known antigen for this receptor. No clone much larger than this one lies a single base away; base qualities are absent. The data originate from a study of OX40 agonist ivuxolimab in advanced cancers. Notes on the research overall: Ivuxolimab, which targeted the costimulatory receptor OX40 (CD134), was an agonistic, fully human IgG2 monoclonal antibody. The dose-escalation cohort was around 84% male with a mean age of roughly 62 years, ranging from roughly 23 to 79. The paper reports the monotherapy dose-escalation portion (N of about 54 patients) of the phase I ivuxolimab trial. Partial responses occurred in three dose-escalation patients: two with cutaneous melanoma and one with hepatocellular carcinoma. Peripheral TCRbeta sequencing aimed to test whether ivuxolimab altered TCR sequence diversity and caused clonal T-cell expansion. Intravenous ivuxolimab was administered to patients every 2 weeks at six dose levels: 0.01, 0.1, 0.3, 1.5, 3 and 10 mg/kg. Of the roughly 54 dose-escalation patients, hepatocellular carcinoma was present in roughly 19, melanoma in about 15, renal cell carcinoma in 9 and head and neck cancer in 9. Prior anti-PD-1, anti-PD-L1 or anti-CTLA-4 therapy was permitted, and 30% to 50% of dose-escalation patients had received checkpoint inhibitors.

For sequencing of the TCRbeta CDR3 region, genomic DNA was extracted from the sorted cells. The immunoSEQ Assay was used to sequence the TCRbeta CDR3 regions. Sourced from immuneACCESS, this table was stored by TCRdb with only in-frame sequences that have V and J called. A share of the clones is absent; for the studies checked, an unresolved V gene accounts for under half, and the remainder has no known explanation. The sample yields more than 80,000 clones; over 75% were counted once. 1.5% to 2% of the sample lies in the top ten. What the authors observed across the whole study: In the 0.1-3.0 mg/kg groups, partial responders were among the patients with the lowest normalized peripheral clonal expansion, particularly in CD8+ T cells. On average, CD8+ T cells showed more expanded clones than CD4+ T cells after ivuxolimab. Low levels of normalized T-cell clonal expansion were also seen in some patients who did not respond. Antigen specificity was not determined for the clonally expanded peripheral T cells. Clonal expansion of both CD4+ and CD8+ blood T cells was observed from baseline to week 6 at doses 0.1 to 3.0 mg/kg.

The trial excluded patients who had a history of autoimmune disease or who were on systemic immunosuppression. Peripheral blood for TCR sequencing was drawn from every dose cohort at baseline, at cycle 4 day 1 and at cycle 7 day 1. Samples were obtained from an open-label, multicenter, first-in-human phase I dose-escalation trial of ivuxolimab. Adults with locally advanced or metastatic melanoma, renal cell, hepatocellular, or head and neck squamous cell carcinoma were enrolled in the trial. Before TCR sequencing, CD4+ and CD8+ T cells were separately sorted from peripheral blood. The CDR3 sequence holds 15 residues, the cysteine and phenylalanine included. Of all the DNA, just the CDR3 is kept, 45 bases in frame from base 1. Ends trimmed: V by 2 bases, J by 10 bases; bases unmatched to a gene: 9. CDR1 is given as MNHNS and CDR2 as SASEGT, both from the germline V gene.

Recombination connected TRBV6-1 to TRBJ2-1; 9 central bases correspond to TRBD2. The receptor comes from an adult with an advanced solid tumor such as melanoma, head and neck, liver or kidney cancer. The sequences come from CD4+ or CD8+ T cells sorted from blood, collected in a trial of the OX40 agonist ivuxolimab. The DNA is TGTGCCAGCAGTGAAACGGCTAGCGGGGTGAGGGAGCAGTTCTTC. It codes for CASSETASGVREQFF.